The present T cell receptor (beta chain) was sequenced within a study of T cell responses to AZD1222 COVID-19 vaccine. The study, taken as a whole, reports: Nearly half of spike-specific TCRs reportedly target unmutated variant regions. A rise in Spike-specific TCR breadth and depth followed two AZD1222 doses. Possibly, clonal diversity was underestimated; donors were largely white British and included more females. In all cases, repertoires were sampled only after the peak T cell response.

Using immunoSEQ multiplex PCR, the repertoire was profiled, and TCRdb retains in-frame clones only, with some absent. The table includes roughly 150,000 clones, around nine tenths detected once. To note about this clone: Its antigen is unknown.

The CDR3 has 18 amino acids. With 1 base clipped from V and 6 bases from J, the junction kept 15 bases outside the gene matches. Germline V gene lookup returns CDR1 MGHRA and CDR2 YSYEKL. The sequencing here drew on peripheral blood, taken on day 0 of AZD1222 vaccination. The chain carries TRBV4-1 and TRBJ2-1, with TRBD2 identical over 7 bases. The receptor's source is an adult in good health. The CDR3 region is CASSQGESVAGALNEQFF. In nucleotides, the CDR3 is TGCGCCAGCAGCCAAGGAGAGTCGGTGGCGGGAGCACTCAATGAGCAGTTCTTC.